This T cell receptor beta chain was sequenced for a study of spatial heterogeneity in lung cancer. Study-level information: Sequencing covered available follow-up PBMC samples collected a median of approximately 2 years after resection. Whole-study findings and limits: Compared with follow-up, resection was when ubiquitous expanded tumor TCRs appeared in blood more.

This clonotype appeared once. What it binds is unknown. Using its own MiXCR run on the 5' RACE reads, TCRdb lists one record per CDR3 protein. Of roughly 120,000 distinct CDR3 sequences listed, more than 9% are singletons. The germline V and J ends were trimmed by 2 bases and 7 bases, with 11 bases remaining between them. Germline CDR1 is LGHDT and CDR2 is YNNKEL (reference sequence). The CDR3 covers 13 residues. Time point meaning: blood at routine non-recurrence follow-up after resection. Whole RNA from tumor, nontumor lung or frozen PBMC was sequenced unsorted. The receptor's source is a male donor with early-stage non-small cell lung cancer. The specimen comprised PBMCs, sampled at follow-up. This rearrangement joins TRBV3-1 to TRBJ2-5; D remains unclear. CDR3 nucleotides: TGTGCCAGCAGCCAACGCCCTATGGGGACCCAGTACTTC. It translates to CASSQRPMGTQYF.